The 19 T cell receptor beta chains below all came from one sample that was sequenced in a study of circulating CD8 cells and anti-PD-1 response in melanoma. From live CD3+CD8+TCRalphabeta+ cells, four PD-1 and/or TIGIT subsets were sorted. Each library started from roughly 16 ng of total RNA using the QIAseq Immune Repertoire TCR panel. TCRdb itself ran the reads through MiXCR, one entry per CDR3 protein. Seen here are around 700 distinct CDR3 sequences, around 7% observed once, and the top ten hold over 9.5%. The starting material was CD8+ T cells from PBMCs, obtained at baseline or after one month of anti-PD-1 therapy (not recorded which). These TCRs come from a human donor with melanoma.

The table lists this clonotype with a few counts. V gene TRBV19 combines with J gene TRBJ2-1, with 7 positions matching TRBD2. Germline-derived CDR1 and CDR2 are LNHDA and SQIVND (reference sequence). V trimming: 5 bases; J trimming: 0 bases; junction bases outside the gene matches: 4. This CDR3 region has 15 residues. The CDR3: CASSPSGNSYNEQFF. The CDR3 DNA follows: TGTGCCAGTAGTCCCAGCGGGAACTCCTACAATGAGCAGTTCTTC.

Relative to its sample, this clonotype is large (0.1 to 1%). The gene calls are TRBV19 and TRBJ2-7; 8 bases are shared with TRBD1. After removal of 3 bases from V and 4 bases from J, the junction contained 2 bases not matched to a gene. This CDR3 spans 13 amino acids. Germline V CDR1 and CDR2: LNHDA, SQIVND (reference sequence). The CDR3 bases are TGTGCCAGTAGTATGCAGGGGGCATACGAGCAGTACTTC. The encoded protein is CASSMQGAYEQYF.

This clonotype is labeled large (0.1 to 1%). CDR3 loop: CASSYNRGFGNSPLHF. CDR3 DNA sequence: TGTGCCAGTAGTTACAACAGGGGTTTCGGCAATTCACCCCTCCACTTT. The chain uses TRBV19 and TRBJ1-6; TRBD1 agrees at 7 bases. V shed 5 bases and J 7 bases; nucleotides not matched to a gene: 11. CDR3 length: 16 amino acids. From germline, CDR1 is LNHDA and CDR2 SQIVND (reference sequence).

By share, this clonotype ranks as large (0.1 to 1%). The genes are TRBV29-1 and TRBJ2-2; 8 bases agree with TRBD2. The CDR3 length is 15 residues. Germline V CDR1 and CDR2: SQVTM, ANQGSEA. Germline trimming cut 5 bases from V and 4 bases from J; bases unmatched to any gene: 9. The chain's CDR3 is CSVPGVGRATGELFF. The CDR3 DNA reads as TGCAGCGTTCCCGGGGTCGGGAGGGCCACCGGGGAGCTGTTTTTT.

This chain links TRBV6-4 with TRBJ2-1; 8 bases agree with TRBD1. The ends lost 2 bases at V and 7 bases at J; junction bases unmatched: 10. CDR1 MRHNA and CDR2 SNTAGT come from the germline V gene. The CDR3 consists of 16 residues. CDR3 amino acids: CASSDPGTGGLNEQFF. The CDR3 nucleotides read TGTGCCAGCAGTGACCCTGGGACAGGAGGTTTGAATGAGCAGTTCTTC.

By its share, this clonotype is medium-sized. The chain employs TRBV24-1 and TRBJ1-1; D remains ambiguous. Germline CDR1 reads KGHDR; CDR2 reads SFDVKD. The CDR3 consists of 12 residues. Here the CDR3 reads CSSSLGDTEAFF. The CDR3 nucleotides are TGTTCCTCGTCGCTCGGGGACACTGAAGCTTTCTTT.

By frequency in the sample, this clonotype is medium-sized. This chain connects TRBV29-1 to TRBJ2-2; D not certain. The length of the CDR3 is 14 residues. The germline V gene encodes CDR1 SQVTM and CDR2 ANQGSEA. The V end lost 7 bases, the J end lost 0 bases, and 12 bases lay between the germline ends. The CDR3 here is CSADVMTNTGELFF. In DNA form, the CDR3 reads TGCAGCGCTGACGTTATGACGAACACCGGGGAGCTGTTTTTT.

In regard to this clonotype: A much larger clone differs from this one at a single base, so this may be a read error. V and J are TRBV11-2 and TRBJ2-3; no firm D call. Germline loops: CDR1 SGHAT, CDR2 FQNNGV. This CDR3 is built from 13 residues. CDR3 region: CASSLDSIDTQYF. The DNA for the CDR3 is TGTGCCAGCAGCTTAGACAGCATAGATACGCAGTATTTT.

V and J are TRBV10-3 and TRBJ2-2; the D call may be TRBD1 or TRBD2 (5 bases each). The ends were cut back, 7 bases at V and 4 bases at J, with 7 bases in the middle. The germline CDR1 and CDR2 sequences are ENHRY and SYGVKD. The CDR3 sequence is 12 residues long. This CDR3 reads CAIKGSTGELFF. The CDR3 coding sequence is TGTGCCATCAAGGGGAGCACCGGGGAGCTGTTTTTT.

Judged by abundance, this clonotype is large. The chain links TRBV29-1 to TRBJ2-7; D unclear. CDR3 size: 13 residues. Germline-derived CDR1 and CDR2 are SQVTM and ANQGSEA. V dropped 5 bases and J dropped 0 bases, with 11 bases sitting between them. CDR3 in DNA: TGCAGCGTTACTGAGGAAAGCTCCTACGAGCAGTACTTC. It codes for CSVTEESSYEQYF.

By frequency in the sample, this clonotype is medium-sized. The chain is built from TRBV4-2 and TRBJ1-1, with D possibly being TRBD1 (5 bases). Trimming cost V 0 bases and J 9 bases, with 8 bases left between them. The CDR3 covers 12 residues. Looked up from germline, CDR1 is LGHNA and CDR2 is YNFKEQ. As DNA, the CDR3 is TGTGCCAGCAGCCAAGAAGGGGTGAAAGCTTTCTTT. Its translation is CASSQEGVKAFF.

This clonotype rates as large (0.1 to 1%). The gene calls are TRBV24-1 and TRBJ2-2, with D possibly matching TRBD2 (7 bases). Trimming cost V 1 base and J 7 bases, with 12 bases left between them. CDR1 and CDR2 (germline): KGHDR, SFDVKD. This CDR3 is 15 amino acids long. CDR3 nucleotide sequence: TGTGCCACCAGTGATTTCGGGGGGCCCAGCGGGGAGCTGTTTTTT. Encoded protein: CATSDFGGPSGELFF.

Relative to its sample, this clonotype is medium-sized. The chain combines TRBV29-1 with TRBJ2-3; TRBD2 matches at 8 bases. The ends lost 2 bases at V and 2 bases at J; junction bases unmatched: 9. Germline-derived CDR1 and CDR2 are SQVTM and ANQGSEA. The CDR3 runs 16 residues. CDR3 sequence reads: CSVELGGGTLTDTQYF. CDR3 coding DNA: TGCAGCGTTGAACTGGGCGGGGGGACCCTCACAGATACGCAGTATTTT.

This clonotype is judged hyperexpanded (1% or more). V and J are TRBV14 and TRBJ2-7; D unclear. The CDR3 has 16 amino acids. Germline CDR1 is SGHDN and CDR2 is FVKESK. V gave up 4 bases and J gave up 2 bases, with 18 bases separating them. The CDR3 sequence is CASSLLDKKIAYEQYF. The CDR3 nucleotides are TGTGCCAGCAGCCTGCTGGATAAGAAAATAGCCTACGAGCAGTACTTC.

This clonotype is labeled as large. The chain uses TRBV27 and TRBJ2-5; either TRBD1 or TRBD2 may fit D (7 bases each). V lost 7 bases, J lost 3 bases, and 15 bases lay in between. CDR3 length: 14 residues. CDR1 is MNHEY and CDR2 is SMNVEV in the germline V gene (reference sequence). In DNA, the CDR3 is TGTGCCAGCATTGACAGGGAGGGCGAAGAGACCCAGTACTTC. Translation gives CASIDREGEETQYF.

This clonotype is labeled large (0.1 to 1%). The chain is built from TRBV18 and TRBJ1-1; D is undetermined. CDR1 is KGHSH, CDR2 LQKENI, per germline. The CDR3 has 16 residues. The V end was cut by 2 bases, the J end by 0 bases, with 13 bases between. CDR3 coding DNA: TGTGCCAGCTCACCAAAGGGAATCGGCATGAACACTGAAGCTTTCTTT. Residues: CASSPKGIGMNTEAFF.

This clonotype ranks as large. The chain couples TRBV28 to TRBJ1-1; D is perhaps TRBD1 (6 bases). CDR3 length: 15 residues. V dropped 1 base and J dropped 1 base, with 10 bases sitting between them. Germline values: CDR1 MDHEN, CDR2 SYDVKM. Here the CDR3 DNA reads TGTGCCAGCAGTTTATCCGACAGGCAGAACACTGAAGCTTTCTTT. Protein product: CASSLSDRQNTEAFF.

By frequency in the sample, this clonotype is large. This chain's CDR3 is CASSLLLAGGVTGELFF. DNA of the CDR3: TGTGCCAGCAGTTTACTACTAGCGGGAGGGGTCACCGGGGAGCTGTTTTTT. The gene calls are TRBV28 and TRBJ2-2; 13 bases are shared with TRBD2. The CDR3 extends over 17 amino acids. Unmatched junction bases numbered 4, after V lost 2 bases and J lost 4 bases. The germline gives CDR1 MDHEN, CDR2 SYDVKM.

By proportion, this clonotype is large. CDR3 nucleotides: TGCAGCTTAGCGGAGACCTACACAGATACGCAGTATTTT. Amino acid sequence: CSLAETYTDTQYF. The V call is TRBV29-1, the J call TRBJ2-3, with TRBD2 as a possible D gene (6 bases). The length of the CDR3 is 13 residues. The germline gives CDR1 SQVTM, CDR2 ANQGSEA. V was clipped by 8 bases and J by 2 bases, with 14 bases between them.